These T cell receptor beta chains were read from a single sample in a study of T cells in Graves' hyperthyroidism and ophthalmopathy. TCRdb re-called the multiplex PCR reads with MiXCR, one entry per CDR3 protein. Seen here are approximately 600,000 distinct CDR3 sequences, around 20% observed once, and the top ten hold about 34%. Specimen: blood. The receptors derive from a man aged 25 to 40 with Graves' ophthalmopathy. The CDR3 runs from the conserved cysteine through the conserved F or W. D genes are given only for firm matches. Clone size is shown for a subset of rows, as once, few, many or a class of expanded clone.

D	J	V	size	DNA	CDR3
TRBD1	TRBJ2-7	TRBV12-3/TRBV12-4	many	TGTGCCAGCAGTTTAAGAGGGGGCGAGAACTACGAGCAGTACTTC	CASSLRGGENYEQYF
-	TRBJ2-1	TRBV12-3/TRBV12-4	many	TGTGCCAGCAGTTTAAGGCAGGGGAGGAATGAGCAGTTCTTC	CASSLRQGRNEQFF
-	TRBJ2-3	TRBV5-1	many	TGCGCCAGCAGCTTGAGTCCAGGGGCATTGAATACGCAGTATTTT	CASSLSPGALNTQYF
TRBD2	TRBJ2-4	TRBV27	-	TGTGCCAGCAGTCCAAAGGGACTAGGGGGATTTCTAGCCAAAAACATTCAGTACTTC	CASSPKGLGGFLAKNIQYF
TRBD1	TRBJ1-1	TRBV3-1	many	TGTGCCAGCAGCTTAGGACAGGGGGCGACTGAAGCTTTCTTT	CASSLGQGATEAFF
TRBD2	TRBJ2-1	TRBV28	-	TGTGCCAGCAGTTCGACTAGCGTCAATGAGCAGTTCTTC	CASSSTSVNEQFF
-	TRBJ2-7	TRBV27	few	TGTGCCAGCAGTGGCCGAAGGACAACCTTCTACGAGCAGTACTTC	CASSGRRTTFYEQYF
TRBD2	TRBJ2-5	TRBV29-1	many	TGCAGCGTCATGCCTTGGACTAGCGGGCGGGAGACCCAGTACTTC	CSVMPWTSGRETQYF
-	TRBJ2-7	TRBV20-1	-	TGCAGTGCCCCCCCCAGCGGGTCTCCCTACGAGCAGTACTTC	CSAPPSGSPYEQYF
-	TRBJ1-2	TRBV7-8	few	TGTGCCAGCAGCGGGCAGGGATTGAACTATGGCTACACCTTC	CASSGQGLNYGYTF
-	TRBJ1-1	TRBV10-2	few	TGCGCCAGCAGTGATGGTCCGGGGCCAAAAGCTTTCTTT	CASSDGPGPKAFF
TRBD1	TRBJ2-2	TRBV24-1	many	TGTGCCACCAGTGATTTCCGGACAGGGGGCGCGAGCGGGGAGCTGTTTTTT	CATSDFRTGGASGELFF
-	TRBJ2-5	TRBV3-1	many	TGTGCCAGCAGCCGACCCGGACAGCAAGAGACCCAGTACTTC	CASSRPGQQETQYF
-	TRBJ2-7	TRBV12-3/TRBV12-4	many	TGTGCCAGCAGTTTAGATGAAAGGGAGCAGTACTTC	CASSLDEREQYF
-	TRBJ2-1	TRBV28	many	TGTGCCAGCAGTTTCGTCGGGTACAATGAGCAGTTCTTC	CASSFVGYNEQFF
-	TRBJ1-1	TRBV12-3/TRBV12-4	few	TGTGCCAGCAGTTTCTCGGGGGTCCCTAACATGAACACTGAAGCTTTCTTT	CASSFSGVPNMNTEAFF
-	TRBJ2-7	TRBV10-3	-	TGTGCCATCAGTCAGGGGGGAAGCTCCTACGAGCAGTACTTC	CAISQGGSSYEQYF
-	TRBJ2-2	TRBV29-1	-	TGCAGCGTTGAAAGGGGAAGGGAGCTGTTTTTT	CSVERGRELFF
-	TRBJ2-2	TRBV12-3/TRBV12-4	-	TGTGCCAGCAGTCTTTCGAGCGTCAAACGTACCGGGGAGCTGTTTTTT	CASSLSSVKRTGELFF
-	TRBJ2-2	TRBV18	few	TGTGCCAGCTCAAAGACAGGCATGAACACCGGGGAGCTGTTTTTT	CASSKTGMNTGELFF
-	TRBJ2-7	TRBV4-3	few	TGCGCCAGCAGCCAAGAACCTCCCTCAAGGGCCTACGAGCAGTACTTC	CASSQEPPSRAYEQYF
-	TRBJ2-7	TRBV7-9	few	TGTGCCAGCAGCTTACGGGCGGAGGGGGCCTACGAGCAGTACTTC	CASSLRAEGAYEQYF
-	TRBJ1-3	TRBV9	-	TGTGCCAGCAGCGTAGGAAGCGCCGCGGGGCCTGGAAACACCATATATTTT	CASSVGSAAGPGNTIYF
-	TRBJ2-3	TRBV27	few	TGTGCCAGCAGTTTCCGACAGGCCTCCACAGATACGCAGTATTTT	CASSFRQASTDTQYF
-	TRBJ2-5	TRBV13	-	TGTGCCAGCAGCCCTCCGTCGGGAGTGGGGAAAGAGACCCAGTACTTC	CASSPPSGVGKETQYF
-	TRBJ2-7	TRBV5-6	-	TGTGCCAGCAGCTTGAGCGGCGAGGACTACGAGCAGTACTTC	CASSLSGEDYEQYF
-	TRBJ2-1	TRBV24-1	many	TGTGCCACCAGTGACCCGGATACGTCCTCCTACAATGAGCAGTTCTTC	CATSDPDTSSYNEQFF
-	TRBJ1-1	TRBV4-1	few	TGCGCCAGCAGCCAGTGGGGGGTGAACACTGAAGCTTTCTTT	CASSQWGVNTEAFF
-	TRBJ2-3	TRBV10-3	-	TGTGCCATCAGTGTGACCCTCTCAGGCACAGATACGCAGTATTTT	CAISVTLSGTDTQYF
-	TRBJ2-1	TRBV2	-	TGTGCCAGCAGTGAAGACAGACCCAATGAGCAGTTCTTC	CASSEDRPNEQFF
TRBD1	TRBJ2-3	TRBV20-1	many	TGCAGTGCTACCGGACAGGGGGCAGGAGATACGCAGTATTTT	CSATGQGAGDTQYF